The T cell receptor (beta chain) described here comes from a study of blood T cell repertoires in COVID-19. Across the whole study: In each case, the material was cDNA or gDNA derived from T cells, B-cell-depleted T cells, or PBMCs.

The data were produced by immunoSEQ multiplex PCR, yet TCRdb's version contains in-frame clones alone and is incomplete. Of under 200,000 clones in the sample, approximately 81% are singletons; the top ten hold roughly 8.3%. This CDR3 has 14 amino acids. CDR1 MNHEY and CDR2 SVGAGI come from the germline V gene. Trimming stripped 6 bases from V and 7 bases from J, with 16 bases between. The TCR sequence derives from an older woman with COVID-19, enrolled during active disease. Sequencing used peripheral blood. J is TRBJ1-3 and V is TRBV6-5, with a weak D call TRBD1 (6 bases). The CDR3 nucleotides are TGTGCCAGCAGGCCCACAGGGAAGCTGAACACCATATATTTT. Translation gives CASRPTGKLNTIYF.